Listed here are 23 T cell receptor beta chains from one sample, sequenced in a study of post-analysis software for immune sequencing data. Regarding the study as a whole: Patients had higher frequencies than controls of roughly five TRBV segments, including TRBV5-6, TRBV5-1 and TRBV20-1.

Unique-molecular-identifier-tagged TCR beta cDNA libraries were used. TCRdb used MiXCR to reprocess the PCR reads, holding one entry per CDR3 protein. Of hundreds of thousands of distinct CDR3 sequences detected, 45% appear once; the ten largest clones hold about an eighth. Their antigen targets remain unknown. The sequenced sample was blood. These receptors all stem from a girl under 18 with multiple sclerosis.

Notes on this clonotype: The junction and the germline gene differ at one end; a read error may be behind it. This chain joins TRBV7-6 and TRBJ2-7; 7 positions match TRBD1. CDR1 and CDR2 (germline): SGHVS, FNYEAQ. The CDR3 runs 15 residues. The CDR3 protein is CTSSLGTARTGEQYF. DNA of the CDR3: TGTACCAGCAGCCTAGGGACAGCCAGAACCGGCGAGCAGTACTTC.

V usage is TRBV3-1 and J usage is TRBJ2-7; no reliable D call. V was clipped by 3 bases and J by 7 bases, with 10 bases between them. This CDR3 has 12 amino acids. CDR1 and CDR2 (germline): LGHDT, YNNKEL (reference sequence). The CDR3 coding sequence is TGTGCCAGCAGCCAGTCAAGCACTGAGCAGTACTTC. As protein: CASSQSSTEQYF.

DNA of the CDR3: TGCGCCAGCAGCCAAGGCCTCACGCGCTCCTACAATGAGCAGTACTTC. It translates to CASSQGLTRSYNEQYF. The rearrangement joins TRBV4-3 to TRBJ2-5; D gene ambiguous. This CDR3 contains 16 residues. V was cut by 1 base and J by 11 bases, with 23 bases left in between. The V gene's germline CDR1 is LGHNA and CDR2 YSLEER.

The rearrangement joins TRBV2 to TRBJ2-1, with TRBD2 matching over 8 bases. CDR1 is SNHLY and CDR2 is FYNNEI in the germline V gene. This CDR3 spans 15 amino acids. Unmatched junction bases numbered 4, after V lost 6 bases and J lost 0 bases. The CDR3 loop reads CASRGGRSSYNEQFF. CDR3 sequence (DNA): TGTGCCAGCAGAGGCGGGAGGAGCTCCTACAATGAGCAGTTCTTC.

The chain combines TRBV6-2 or TRBV6-3 with TRBJ1-1, with no clear D. Trimming took 0 bases from V and 1 from J, leaving 6 bases between them. In germline, CDR1 is MNHEY, CDR2 SVGEGT. The CDR3 covers 14 residues. CDR3 in DNA: TGTGCCAGCAGTTACTCCCGACCGAACACTGAAGCTTTCTTT. Its protein is CASSYSRPNTEAFF.

V is TRBV6-6 and J is TRBJ1-1; 7 positions match TRBD1. Germline V gene lookup returns CDR1 MNHNY and CDR2 SVGAGI (reference sequence). The V and J ends lost 5 bases and 7 bases, in that order; junction bases with no gene match: 7. The length of the CDR3 is 13 residues. The CDR3 loop reads CASSPGTAVEAFF. In DNA form, the CDR3 reads TGTGCCAGCAGTCCCGGGACAGCCGTTGAAGCTTTCTTT.

This chain connects TRBV28 to TRBJ2-5, with 7 bases fitting TRBD2. The DNA end lines up better with TRBJ2-7; the J call may be wrong. CDR3 size: 12 residues. Germline V gene data show CDR1 as MDHEN and CDR2 as SYDVKM. CDR3: CASRSTSVEQYF. CDR3 nucleotides: TGTGCCAGCAGGTCTACTAGCGTCGAGCAGTACTTC.

The chain links TRBV20-1 to TRBJ1-1, with TRBD1 matching 7 bases. CDR1 and CDR2 from the germline V gene are DFQATT and SNEGSKA (reference sequence). The CDR3 runs to 14 residues. The J segment lost 1 base and the V segment lost 4 bases, leaving 6 bases of the junction unmatched. The CDR3 region is CSAMNDRENTEAFF. In DNA form, the CDR3 reads TGCAGTGCTATGAACGACAGGGAGAACACTGAAGCTTTCTTT.

The chain links TRBV27 to TRBJ2-7; D possibly corresponds to TRBD2 (5 bases). The length of the CDR3 is 13 residues. Germline lookup yields CDR1 MNHEY and CDR2 SMNVEV (reference sequence). The V end was cut by 1 base, the J end by 6 bases, with 10 bases between. The CDR3 loop is CASSLLRGGEQYF. Written as DNA, the CDR3 is TGTGCCAGCAGTTTATTACGGGGTGGCGAGCAGTACTTC.

The rearrangement uses TRBV10-2 and TRBJ2-3, with 11 bases aligning to TRBD2. V trimming: 8 bases; J trimming: 4 bases; junction bases outside the gene matches: 8. This CDR3 is built from 15 residues. Germline CDR1 reads WSHSY; CDR2 reads SAAADI. The CDR3 reads CASSILAGEADTQYF. DNA for the CDR3: TGCGCCAGCTCGATACTAGCGGGAGAAGCAGATACGCAGTATTTT.

This clonotype turned up a few times. The chain links TRBV7-2 to TRBJ2-5; 16 bases map to TRBD2. CDR1 and CDR2 (germline): SGHTA, FQGNSA. The ends lost 4 bases at V and 5 bases at J; junction bases unmatched: 7. The CDR3 length is 17 residues. This CDR3 is CASSYGTSGRALETQYF. In DNA form, the CDR3 reads TGTGCCAGCAGCTATGGGACTAGCGGGAGGGCCTTGGAGACCCAGTACTTC.

This clonotype was observed a few times. The DNA for the CDR3 is TGTGCCAGCAGCTCCTTTCTGTCGCGGGAAAAACTGTTTTTT. It translates to CASSSFLSREKLFF. J is TRBJ1-4 and V is TRBV5-6; D is undetermined. Trimming pared 3 bases from V and 8 bases from J, leaving 14 bases between. The germline gives CDR1 SGHDT, CDR2 YYEEEE. This CDR3 has 14 amino acids.

The chain couples TRBV12-3 or TRBV12-4 to TRBJ1-5, with 8 bases lining up with TRBD1. The CDR3 contains 20 residues. The V and J ends lost 1 base and 0 bases, in that order; junction bases with no gene match: 14. CDR3 protein: CASSLGFAAGGVYSNQPQHF. The CDR3, as DNA: TGTGCCAGCAGTTTAGGTTTCGCGGCAGGGGGCGTCTATAGCAATCAGCCCCAGCATTTT.

In this sample, this clonotype turned up many times. V is TRBV29-1 and J is TRBJ2-7; the D is unclear. Germline CDR1 SQVTM, CDR2 ANQGSEA. The CDR3 length is 12 residues. V was trimmed by 5 bases and J by 2 bases, leaving 10 bases between them. CDR3 sequence: CSVKAGTYEQYF. CDR3 DNA sequence: TGCAGCGTTAAAGCCGGAACCTACGAGCAGTACTTC.

The V gene is TRBV18, the J gene TRBJ2-3; 10 bases map to TRBD2. V trimming: 1 base; J trimming: 1 base; junction bases outside the gene matches: 2. The CDR3 is 16 residues long. Germline V gene lookup returns CDR1 KGHSH and CDR2 LQKENI. This CDR3 is CASSPRSGRGTDTQYF. In DNA form, the CDR3 reads TGTGCCAGCTCACCACGGAGCGGGAGGGGCACAGATACGCAGTATTTT. Looking up the rest from reference TRBV18 and TRBJ2-3 gives the full variable domain: NAGVMQNPRHLVRRRGQEARLRCSPMKGHSHVYWYRQLPEEGLKFMVYLQKENIIDESGMPKERFSAEFPKEGPSILRIQQVVRGDSAAYFCASSPRSGRGTDTQYFGPGTRLTVL.

The chain couples TRBV12-3 or TRBV12-4 to TRBJ2-5; 9 positions match TRBD2. The CDR3 runs to 17 residues. With 5 bases clipped from V and 3 bases from J, the junction kept 13 bases outside the gene matches. Here the CDR3 reads CASSLAASGRREETQYF. The CDR3 region has the DNA TGTGCCAGCAGTCTCGCCGCAAGCGGGAGGCGGGAAGAGACCCAGTACTTC.

This clonotype occurred once. The V call is TRBV20-1, the J call TRBJ2-7, with TRBD2 matching 14 bases. Germline V gene lookup returns CDR1 DFQATT and CDR2 SNEGSKA (reference sequence). The V and J ends lost 5 bases and 2 bases, in that order; junction bases with no gene match: 5. CDR3 length: 15 amino acids. CDR3 amino acids: CSASTSGRGPYEQYF. DNA of the CDR3: TGCAGTGCTTCGACTAGCGGGAGGGGTCCCTACGAGCAGTACTTC.

The J gene is TRBJ1-1, the V gene TRBV14, with 8 bases aligning to TRBD1. Germline values: CDR1 SGHDN, CDR2 FVKESK. This CDR3 has 14 residues. Trimming cost V 0 bases and J 5 bases; bases outside gene matches: 2. CDR3 DNA: TGTGCCAGCAGCCAAGATAGGACAGGGACTGAAGCTTTCTTT. This encodes CASSQDRTGTEAFF.

The J gene is TRBJ2-3, the V gene TRBV7-2; 9 bases agree with TRBD1. CDR3 length: 17 residues. Trimming cost V 5 bases and J 3 bases; bases outside gene matches: 12. Germline V CDR1 and CDR2: SGHTA, FQGNSA. The CDR3 here is CASSTRPGQGLTDTQYF. CDR3 nucleotides: TGTGCCAGCAGCACAAGACCGGGACAGGGCCTTACAGATACGCAGTATTTT.

This chain connects TRBV6-1 to TRBJ2-4, with TRBD1 identical over 9 bases. The CDR3 totals 15 residues. V was pared by 1 base and J by 8 bases, with 6 bases of the junction left unmatched. Germline V CDR1 and CDR2: MNHNS, SASEGT. The CDR3 DNA is TGTGCCAGCAGTGAAGGGACAGGGGCGAGGGACATTCAGTACTTC. It codes for CASSEGTGARDIQYF.

The gene calls are TRBV5-1 and TRBJ2-1; unclear D gene. V shed 0 bases and J shed 2 bases, with 12 bases lying between them. The CDR3 contains 16 residues. The V gene's germline CDR1 is SGHRS and CDR2 YFSETQ. CDR3 region: CASSLVAQTTYNEQFF. The CDR3 DNA follows: TGCGCCAGCAGCTTGGTGGCCCAAACCACCTACAATGAGCAGTTCTTC.

This chain connects TRBV4-3 to TRBJ2-3, with D maybe TRBD2 (6 bases). Trimming removed 3 bases from V and 6 bases from J, with 10 bases in between. This CDR3 is built from 13 residues. Germline V gene lookup returns CDR1 LGHNA and CDR2 YSLEER. The CDR3 coding sequence is TGCGCCAGCAGCCACGTTGGGAGGGATACGCAGTATTTT. As protein: CASSHVGRDTQYF.

The rearrangement uses TRBV12-3 or TRBV12-4 and TRBJ2-1; 9 bases align to TRBD1. V was pared by 6 bases and J by 9 bases, with 12 bases of the junction left unmatched. The CDR3 length is 15 residues. Here the CDR3 DNA reads TGTGCCAGCAGACCCGGACAGGGGAACTGGGGTGAGCAGTTCTTC. Amino acids: CASRPGQGNWGEQFF.